These 12 T cell receptor beta chains were all obtained from the same sample, sequenced in a study of early T cells in non-severe SARS-CoV-2 infection. Each CDR3 protein gets one entry after TCRdb re-called the 5' RACE reads with MiXCR. The profile covers 70,000 or so distinct CDR3 sequences, with about an eighth appearing a single time and roughly 1.3% taken by the ten largest. Sequencing input: whole blood. The receptors originated from an adult who was a healthcare worker with PCR-confirmed SARS-CoV-2 infection or an uninfected control (not recorded which).

Ten or more counts support this clonotype. The V gene is TRBV10-3, the J gene TRBJ1-1, with TRBD1 as a possible D gene (5 bases). Trimming stripped 2 bases from V and 6 bases from J, with 13 bases between. The CDR3 is 14 amino acids. The V gene's germline CDR1 is ENHRY and CDR2 SYGVKD. In nucleotides, the CDR3 is TGTGCCATCAGTGAGATAGGGGAGAGATCTGAAGCTTTCTTT. The encoded protein is CAISEIGERSEAFF.

This clonotype was detected many times. The V gene is TRBV27, the J gene TRBJ1-5, with 12 bases aligning to TRBD1. Germline V lookup: CDR1 MNHEY, CDR2 SMNVEV (reference sequence). The CDR3 extends over 16 amino acids. V shed 7 bases, J shed 7 bases, and the junction held 11 bases outside the gene matches. The CDR3 nucleotides read TGTGCCAGCACCGCTACGTGGGGGACAGGGGGCCAGCCCCAGCATTTT. Residues: CASTATWGTGGQPQHF.

This clonotype was seen ten or more times. The chain recombines TRBV5-4 with TRBJ1-1; tentative D call: TRBD1 (5 bases). Germline V gene data show CDR1 as SGHNT and CDR2 as YYREEE (reference sequence). Trimming cost V 7 bases and J 1 base, with 11 bases left between them. This CDR3 contains 13 residues. The CDR3 region is CASAHDRNTEAFF. CDR3 bases: TGTGCCAGCGCCCATGACAGGAACACTGAAGCTTTCTTT.

The chain recombines TRBV5-6 with TRBJ2-7; 10 bases map to TRBD2. The CDR3 contains 15 residues. V lost 5 bases, J lost 3 bases, and 8 bases stayed unmatched. Germline CDR1 reads SGHDT; CDR2 reads YYEEEE. This CDR3 is CASRSTGTSDYEQYF. CDR3 in DNA: TGTGCCAGCAGAAGCACCGGGACTAGCGACTACGAGCAGTACTTC.

A note on this clonotype: A single base separates this from a much larger clone, so it may be a read error. The chain has TRBV7-8 and TRBJ1-1, with 10 bases identical to TRBD1. The CDR3 loop spans 16 amino acids. CDR1 and CDR2 from the germline V gene are SGHVS and FQNEAQ. The CDR3 loop is CACSLRTGGILTEAFF. CDR3 in DNA: TGTGCCTGCAGTTTACGGACAGGGGGGATATTGACTGAAGCTTTCTTT.

This clonotype has ten or more counts. The chain recombines TRBV28 with TRBJ2-7, with 9 bases fitting TRBD1. Trimming removed 5 bases from V and 3 bases from J; junction bases left unmatched: 5. The CDR3 has 14 amino acids. Germline V CDR1 and CDR2: MDHEN, SYDVKM. CDR3 coding DNA: TGTGCCAGCAGTCCTTCGACAGGGGGCTACGAGCAGTACTTC. Translating gives CASSPSTGGYEQYF.

This clonotype was picked up many times. The chain joins TRBV7-2 to TRBJ1-1, with unresolved D. Per germline, CDR1 SGHTA and CDR2 FQGNSA. V was shortened by 1 base and J by 5 bases, with 11 bases between the two germline ends. The CDR3 consists of 14 residues. The CDR3 loop reads CASSLVVLMTEAFF. In DNA, the CDR3 is TGTGCCAGCAGCTTAGTCGTCCTAATGACTGAAGCTTTCTTT.

The V gene is TRBV28, the J gene TRBJ1-2; D ambiguous. Per the germline V gene, CDR1 is MDHEN and CDR2 is SYDVKM. V was shortened by 6 bases and J by 1 base, with 9 bases between the two germline ends. The CDR3 is 13 amino acids. The CDR3: CASRTTVNYGYTF. CDR3 nucleotide sequence: TGTGCCAGCAGAACTACAGTTAACTATGGCTACACCTTC.

The chain uses TRBV28 and TRBJ2-7, with 8 bases matching TRBD1. Germline-derived CDR1 and CDR2 are MDHEN and SYDVKM. The CDR3 is made up of 14 amino acids. The J segment lost 6 bases and the V segment lost 6 bases, leaving 10 bases of the junction unmatched. CDR3 sequence: CASSIDQGAREQYF. CDR3 sequence (DNA): TGTGCCAGCAGCATTGACCAGGGGGCGCGCGAGCAGTACTTC. Supplemented by reference TRBV28 and TRBJ2-7, the full variable domain reads DVKVTQSSRYLVKRTGEKVFLECVQDMDHENMFWYRQDPGLGLRLIYFSYDVKMKEKGDIPEGYSVSREKKERFSLILESASTNQTSMYLCASSIDQGAREQYFGPGTRLTVT.

This clonotype occurred many times. V gene TRBV27 combines with J gene TRBJ1-6; tentative D call: TRBD1 (5 bases). This CDR3 contains 15 residues. The V gene lost 7 bases and the J gene lost 7 bases, with 17 bases spanning the gap. Germline CDR1 and CDR2: MNHEY and SMNVEV (reference sequence). The DNA of the CDR3 is TGTGCCAGCACCCACCCGGACAACTTCAATTCACCCCTCCACTTT. This encodes CASTHPDNFNSPLHF.

This clonotype was recorded at least ten times. The chain has TRBV12-3 or TRBV12-4 and TRBJ2-3; no clear D. This CDR3 has 17 residues. V gave up 5 bases and J gave up 4 bases, with 22 bases separating them. The DNA of the CDR3 is TGTGCCAGCAGTCCGCCGGGTATTCGGTGGTTTGCAGATACGCAGTATTTT. This translates into CASSPPGIRWFADTQYF.

At least ten counts were recorded for this clonotype. This chain connects TRBV28 to TRBJ2-3; no reliable D call. CDR1 is MDHEN, CDR2 SYDVKM, per germline. This CDR3 is 13 amino acids long. V dropped 6 bases and J dropped 2 bases, with 9 bases sitting between them. The CDR3 DNA reads as TGTGCCAGCAGCTTGTGGGTCACAGATACGCAGTATTTT. Translated: CASSLWVTDTQYF.